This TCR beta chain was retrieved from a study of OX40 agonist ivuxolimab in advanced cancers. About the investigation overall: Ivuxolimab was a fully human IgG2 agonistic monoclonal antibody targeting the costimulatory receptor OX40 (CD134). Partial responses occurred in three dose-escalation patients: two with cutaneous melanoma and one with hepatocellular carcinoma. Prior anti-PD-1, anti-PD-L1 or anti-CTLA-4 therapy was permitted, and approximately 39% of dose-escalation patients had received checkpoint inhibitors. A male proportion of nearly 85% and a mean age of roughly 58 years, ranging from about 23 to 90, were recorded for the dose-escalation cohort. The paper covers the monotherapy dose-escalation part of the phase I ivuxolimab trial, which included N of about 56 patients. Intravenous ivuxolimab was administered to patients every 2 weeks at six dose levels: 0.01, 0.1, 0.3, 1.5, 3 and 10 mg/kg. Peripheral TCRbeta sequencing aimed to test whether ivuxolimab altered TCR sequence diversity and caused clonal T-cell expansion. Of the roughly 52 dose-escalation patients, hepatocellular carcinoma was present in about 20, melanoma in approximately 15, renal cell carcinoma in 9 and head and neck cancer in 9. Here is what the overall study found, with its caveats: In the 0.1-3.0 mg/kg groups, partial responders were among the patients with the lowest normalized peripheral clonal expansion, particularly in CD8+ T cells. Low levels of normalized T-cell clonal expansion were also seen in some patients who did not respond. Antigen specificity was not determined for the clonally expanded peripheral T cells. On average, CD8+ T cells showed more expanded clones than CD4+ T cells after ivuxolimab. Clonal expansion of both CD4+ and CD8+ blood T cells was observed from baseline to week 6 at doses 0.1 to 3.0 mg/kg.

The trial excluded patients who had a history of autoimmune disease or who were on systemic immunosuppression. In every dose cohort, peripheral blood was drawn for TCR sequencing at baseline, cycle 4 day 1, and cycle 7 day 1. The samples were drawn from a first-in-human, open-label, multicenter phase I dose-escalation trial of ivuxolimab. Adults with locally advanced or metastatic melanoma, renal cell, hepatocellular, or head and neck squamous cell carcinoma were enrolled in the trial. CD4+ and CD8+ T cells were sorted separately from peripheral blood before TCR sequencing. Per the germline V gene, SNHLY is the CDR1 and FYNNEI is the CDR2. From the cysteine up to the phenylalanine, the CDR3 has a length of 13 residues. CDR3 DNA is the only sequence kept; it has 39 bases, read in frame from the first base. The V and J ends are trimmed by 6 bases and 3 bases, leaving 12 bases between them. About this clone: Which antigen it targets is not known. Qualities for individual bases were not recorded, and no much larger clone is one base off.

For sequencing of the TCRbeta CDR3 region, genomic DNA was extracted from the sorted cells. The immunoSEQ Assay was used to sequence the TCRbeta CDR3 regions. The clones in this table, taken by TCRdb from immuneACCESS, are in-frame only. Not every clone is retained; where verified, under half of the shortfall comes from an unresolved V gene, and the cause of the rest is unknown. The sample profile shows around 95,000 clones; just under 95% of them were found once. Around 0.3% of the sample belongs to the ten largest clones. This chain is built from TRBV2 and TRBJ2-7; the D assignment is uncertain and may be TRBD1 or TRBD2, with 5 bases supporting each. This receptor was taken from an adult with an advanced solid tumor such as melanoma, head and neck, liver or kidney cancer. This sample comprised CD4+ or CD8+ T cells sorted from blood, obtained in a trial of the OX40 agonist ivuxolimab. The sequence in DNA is TGTGCCAGCAGAAAGGGGACCAACTACGAGCAGTACTTC. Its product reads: CASRKGTNYEQYF.